This TCR beta chain was documented in a study of PD-L1 blockade in urothelial cancer. On the study more broadly: After treatment start, blood was analyzed at 3 weeks (second dose) and at 6 weeks.

The assay was immunoSEQ multiplex PCR, and TCRdb's table has in-frame clones only and misses some. The table includes about 130,000 clones, roughly 84% detected once. This sample's time point: pretreatment peripheral blood. Sample contribution per patient ranged from 1 to 8, covering pretreatment and on-treatment. This CDR3 has 16 residues. The V and J ends lost 0 bases and 3 bases respectively, with 13 bases between them. Germline CDR1 is SGDLS and CDR2 is YYNGEE. V is TRBV9 and J is TRBJ2-1, with D possibly TRBD2 on 6 matching bases. This specimen consisted of PBMCs, obtained around atezolizumab (anti-PD-L1) treatment. The TCR was taken from a man in his fifties or sixties with urothelial cancer. DNA for the CDR3: TGTGCCAGCAGCGTAGATCCGGGAGTAGACTACAATGAGCAGTTCTTC. This translates into CASSVDPGVDYNEQFF.